This T cell receptor (beta chain) emerged from a study of cytomegalovirus exposure and HLA in healthy donors. General observations from the study: It was likely that a cluster of highly shared sequence variants was a sequencing artifact.

Concerning this clone itself: The antigen is not known.

The PCR contained 60 Vbeta and 13 Jbeta primers. Profiled with immunoSEQ multiplex PCR; TCRdb holds only in-frame clones, not every one. The profile shows 90,000 to 150,000 clones, 70% to 85% of them singletons. V lost 11 bases to trimming and J lost 6 bases, with 14 bases between them. CDR3 length: 12 amino acids. CDR1 is MNHEY and CDR2 is SVGAGI in the germline V gene. The sample comprised PBMCs. The chain links TRBV6-5 to TRBJ1-5; D not certain. The clonotype was recovered from a man aged 45 to 65 in good health and CMV-seropositive. CDR3 in amino acids: CAATQGGQPQHF. DNA for the CDR3: TGTGCCGCGACTCAAGGAGGTCAGCCCCAGCATTTT.